This T cell receptor (beta chain) was documented in a study of cytomegalovirus exposure and HLA in healthy donors. About the research overall: Early release data held about 85 million unique TCRs from HLA-typed donors. Just over 80% of 398 genotyped donors fell in the Caucasian-associated ancestry cluster.

Concerning this clone itself: Its antigen is unknown.

Findings of the study overall: Usually a TCR sequence was rare, but some public TCRs were found in many donors.

Both 60 Vbeta primers and 13 Jbeta primers went into the PCR. Here immunoSEQ multiplex PCR was the method, and the copy in TCRdb shows in-frame clones only, minus some. Of 120,000 to 150,000 clones detected, about 82% appear once; the ten largest clones hold less than 4%. V lost 0 bases, J lost 4 bases, and 3 bases stayed unmatched. Germline lookup yields CDR1 SGHRS and CDR2 YFSETQ. CDR3 size: 14 residues. Sequencing was carried out using PBMCs. The receptor was isolated from a male donor in good health and CMV-seronegative. This chain uses TRBV5-1 with TRBJ1-2; TRBD1 matches at 7 bases. CDR3 protein: CASSLGTGSYGYTF. Here the CDR3 DNA reads TGCGCCAGCAGCTTGGGGACAGGATCCTATGGCTACACCTTC.